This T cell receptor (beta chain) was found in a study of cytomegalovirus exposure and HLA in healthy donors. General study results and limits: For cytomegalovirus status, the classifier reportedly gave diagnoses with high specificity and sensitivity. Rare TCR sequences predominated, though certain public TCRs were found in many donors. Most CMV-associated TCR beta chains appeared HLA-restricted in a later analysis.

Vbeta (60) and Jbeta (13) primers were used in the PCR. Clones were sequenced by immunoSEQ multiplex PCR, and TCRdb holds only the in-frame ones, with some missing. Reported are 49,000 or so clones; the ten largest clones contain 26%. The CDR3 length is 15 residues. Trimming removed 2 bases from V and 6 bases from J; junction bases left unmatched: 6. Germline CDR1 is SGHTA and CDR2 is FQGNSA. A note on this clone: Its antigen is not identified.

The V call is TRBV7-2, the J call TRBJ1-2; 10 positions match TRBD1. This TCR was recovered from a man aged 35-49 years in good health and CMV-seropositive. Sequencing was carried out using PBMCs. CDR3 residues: CASSLRSGQGNGYTF. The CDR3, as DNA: TGTGCCAGCAGCTTAAGATCGGGACAGGGGAATGGCTACACCTTC. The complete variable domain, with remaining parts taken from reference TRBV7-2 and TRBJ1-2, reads GAGVSQSPSNKVTEKGKDVELRCDPISGHTALYWYRQSLGQGLEFLIYFQGNSAPDKSGLPSDRFSAERTGGSVSTLTIQRTQQEDSAVYLCASSLRSGQGNGYTFGSGTRLTVV.